This TCR beta chain comes out of a study of graft-versus-host responses after intestinal transplantation. A note on this clone: What it binds is unknown.

TCRdb's table, derived via immunoSEQ multiplex PCR, lists solely in-frame clones and lacks some. The sample has about 120,000 clones, 85% to 95% seen once; the top ten hold around 0.12%. There are 16 residues in the CDR3. The germline V gene encodes CDR1 MNHEY and CDR2 SVGAGI. V lost 4 bases and J 5 bases, leaving 17 bases between the germline ends. The sequence was obtained from a human donor who received an intestinal transplant. The chain combines TRBV6-5 with TRBJ1-4; possibly TRBD1 for D (5 bases). Source: unstimulated CD4+ T cells sorted from spleen or lymph node cells, taken before intestinal transplant. The CDR3 protein is CASSSYPGRQNEKLFF. The CDR3 bases are TGTGCCAGCAGTTCTTACCCGGGACGCCAAAATGAAAAACTGTTTTTT.